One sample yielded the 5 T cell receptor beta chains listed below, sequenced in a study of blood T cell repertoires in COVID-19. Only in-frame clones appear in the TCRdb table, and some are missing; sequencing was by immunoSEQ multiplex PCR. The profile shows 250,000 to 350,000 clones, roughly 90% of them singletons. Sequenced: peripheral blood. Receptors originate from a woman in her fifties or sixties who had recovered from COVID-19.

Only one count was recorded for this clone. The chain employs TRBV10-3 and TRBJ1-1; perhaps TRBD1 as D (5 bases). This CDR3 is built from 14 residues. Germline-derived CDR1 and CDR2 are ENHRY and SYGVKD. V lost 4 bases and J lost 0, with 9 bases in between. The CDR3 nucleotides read TGTGCCATCAGTGTTGACAGTCTGAACACTGAAGCTTTCTTT. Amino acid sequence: CAISVDSLNTEAFF.

CDR3 bases: TGTGCCAGCAGCGCTTGGGCTACCGTAACCGGGGATGGCTACACCTTC. As protein: CASSAWATVTGDGYTF. V gene TRBV7-2 combines with J gene TRBJ1-2; D gene unclear. The V and J ends lost 5 bases and 6 bases respectively, with 22 bases between them. The CDR3 extends over 16 amino acids. Looked up from germline, CDR1 is SGHTA and CDR2 is FQGNSA.

The CDR3 coding sequence is TGTGCCAGCAGCTTATTAGTTCGGGGGGCCGAGACCCAGTACTTC. Amino acid sequence: CASSLLVRGAETQYF. This chain joins TRBV7-9 and TRBJ2-5; tentative D call: TRBD2 (7 bases). CDR1 is SEHNR and CDR2 is FQNEAQ in the germline V gene (reference sequence). The CDR3 extends over 15 amino acids. Trimming removed 2 bases from V and 5 bases from J, with 15 bases in between.

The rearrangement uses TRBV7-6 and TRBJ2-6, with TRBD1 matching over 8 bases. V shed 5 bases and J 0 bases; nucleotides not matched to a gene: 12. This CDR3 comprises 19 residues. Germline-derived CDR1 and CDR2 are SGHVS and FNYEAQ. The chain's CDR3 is CASSTVAGTGLSGANVLTF. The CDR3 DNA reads TGTGCCAGCAGCACAGTGGCCGGGACAGGCCTCTCTGGGGCCAACGTCCTGACTTTC.

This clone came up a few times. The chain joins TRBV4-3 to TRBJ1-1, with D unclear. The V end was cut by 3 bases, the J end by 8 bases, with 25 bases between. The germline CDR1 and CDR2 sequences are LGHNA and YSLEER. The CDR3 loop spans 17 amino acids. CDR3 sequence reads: CASSHATGPLRRSEAFF. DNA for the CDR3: TGCGCCAGCAGCCATGCAACCGGACCGCTAAGGAGGTCGGAAGCTTTCTTT.